The present T cell receptor (beta chain) was sequenced within a study of regulatory T cells in long-lasting Graves disease. CDR3 size: 13 residues. Germline values: CDR1 SGHKS, CDR2 YYEKEE (reference sequence). V lost 3 bases, J lost 2 bases, and 8 bases lay in between. Noted time point: newly diagnosed GD, antithyroid drugs for less than 3 months. RNA from PBMCs was the source of the TCR library. This clonotype has ten or more counts. Its matching antigen is unknown. Findings of the study overall: Fewer public clonotypes were shared by new patients (just under 1,000) than by persistent patients (about 2,800).

Both iRepertoire HTBI primers and Arm-PCR of CDR3 regions were used to build the TCR beta libraries. TCRdb analysed the multiplex PCR reads with MiXCR anew, one entry per CDR3 protein. The data show about 560,000 distinct CDR3 sequences, with 16% seen just once and around 12% held by the top ten. These data were likewise used in another study, on T cells in Graves' hyperthyroidism and ophthalmopathy. Turning to that study: Graves' hyperthyroidism is called stable when ophthalmopathy does not progress within 18 months. Stable hyperthyroidism was separated from ophthalmopathy by a model based on 13 V-J features.

The source of this sequence is a man aged 18 to 35 with Graves disease. The rearrangement uses TRBV5-5 and TRBJ1-2; the D gene is possibly TRBD1 (6 bases). Sequencing used peripheral blood mononuclear cells (PBMCs), obtained at new diagnosis, from a patient treated with antithyroid drugs. The DNA of the CDR3 is TGTGCCAGCAGCTCGGACAGCAACTATGGCTACACCTTC. It specifies CASSSDSNYGYTF.